What follows are 19 T cell receptor beta chains derived from one specimen sequenced in a study of prognosis after radiotherapy for stage I lung cancer. The authors amplified TCR beta CDR3 from genomic DNA using two-round multiplex PCR. Amplification in first-round PCR relied on primers specific to each TRBV and TRBJ gene. Via MiXCR, TCRdb re-called the multiplex PCR reads, giving one row per CDR3 protein. The repertoire includes under 20,000 distinct CDR3 sequences, 45% to 50% of them detected once, and roughly 33% sits in the top ten. Source: PBMCs, taken before or after stereotactic body radiation therapy (not recorded which). These receptors originate from a donor over 45 with non-small cell lung cancer.

This clonotype was counted many times. This chain links TRBV4-1 with TRBJ1-6; 8 bases are shared with TRBD1. The junction had 4 bases not matched to a gene; V was cut back by 2 bases and J by 7 bases. This CDR3 is built from 15 residues. In germline, CDR1 is MGHRA, CDR2 YSYEKL. The CDR3, as DNA: TGCGCCAGCAGCCAACAGGGGGCGAGGAATTCACCCCTCCACTTT. Amino acid sequence: CASSQQGARNSPLHF.

The chain combines TRBV6-8 with TRBJ2-1; 8 bases are a match to TRBD1. The germline gives CDR1 MNHGY, CDR2 SAAAGT. Trimming at V came to 9 bases and at J to 9 bases, leaving 16 bases not matched to a gene. The CDR3 length is 15 residues. CDR3 sequence (DNA): TGTGCCAGAAGGGTAAGCAGGGGGCGTAATAGTGAGCAGTTCTTC. Protein: CARRVSRGRNSEQFF.

The chain has TRBV2 and TRBJ2-2; a weak D match, TRBD1 (6 bases). This CDR3 has 15 residues. V lost 7 bases, J lost 14 bases, and 26 bases lay in between. Germline V gene sequence: CDR1 SNHLY, CDR2 FYNNEI. The CDR3 DNA is TGTGCCAGCAAAAGGGGGACCTCGAACACCGGGTATCTGTTTTTT. It codes for CASKRGTSNTGYLFF.

The gene calls are TRBV5-1 and TRBJ2-2; D remains unclear. The V gene lost 2 bases and the J gene lost 1 base, with 6 bases spanning the gap. The germline V gene has CDR1 SGHRS and CDR2 YFSETQ. There are 14 residues in the CDR3. The DNA for the CDR3 is TGCGCCAGCAGCTTTGGGCAGAACACCGGGGAGCTGTTTTTT. Protein sequence: CASSFGQNTGELFF. The entire variable domain, with the rest obtained from reference TRBV5-1 and TRBJ2-2, is as follows: KAGVTQTPRYLIKTRGQQVTLSCSPISGHRSVSWYQQTPGQGLQFLFEYFSETQRNKGNFPGRFSGRQFSNSRSEMNVSTLELGDSALYLCASSFGQNTGELFFGEGSRLTVL.

Regarding this clonotype: A far larger clone lies a single base away; this is likely a read error. The chain uses TRBV30 and TRBJ2-1, with TRBD2 matching 8 bases. CDR3 length: 13 amino acids. CDR1 and CDR2 from the germline V gene are GTSNPN and SVGIG (reference sequence). The J segment lost 10 bases and the V segment lost 3 bases, leaving 8 bases of the junction unmatched. The DNA of the CDR3 is TGTGCCTGGAGGATGCGGGGGGCGGGGGAGCAGTTCTTC. As protein: CAWRMRGAGEQFF.

The chain uses TRBV2 and TRBJ1-2, with D possibly matching TRBD1 (6 bases). Trimming stripped 4 bases from V and 8 bases from J, with 14 bases between. The CDR3 has 13 residues. Germline V lookup: CDR1 SNHLY, CDR2 FYNNEI. Here the CDR3 DNA reads TGTGCCAGCAGTGTCCAGGCAGACAGGGGCTACACCTTC. Translating gives CASSVQADRGYTF.

V and J are TRBV3-1 and TRBJ2-2, with D hard to call. The V end was cut by 1 base, the J end by 2 bases, with 5 bases between. Germline assignment: CDR1 LGHDT and CDR2 YNNKEL (reference sequence). The CDR3 consists of 14 residues. The DNA of the CDR3 is TGTGCCAGCAGCCAAGCCCTAAACACCGGGGAGCTGTTTTTT. Residues: CASSQALNTGELFF. The full variable domain, with the rest looked up from reference TRBV3-1 and TRBJ2-2, is DTAVSQTPKYLVTQMGNDKSIKCEQNLGHDTMYWYKQDSKKFLKIMFSYNNKELIINETVPNRFSPKSPDKAHLNLHINSLELGDSAVYFCASSQALNTGELFFGEGSRLTVL.

This clonotype was detected only a few times. The germline gene is not matched at one end of the junction; a read error may be the cause. The rearrangement links TRBV11-1 to TRBJ2-3; D perhaps matches TRBD2 (5 bases). The length of the CDR3 is 14 residues. Germline loops: CDR1 SGHAT, CDR2 FQDESV (reference sequence). The CDR3 spells CASSSVVGVDTQYF. CDR3 DNA sequence: TGTGCCAGTAGCTCCGTGGTGGGAGTGGATACGCAGTATTTT.

For this clonotype: With a much larger clone just one base away, this may be a read error. The chain uses TRBV3-1 and TRBJ1-1; D uncertain. V lost 1 base to trimming and J lost 4 bases, with 13 bases between them. CDR3 length equals 15 residues. CDR1 is LGHDT and CDR2 is YNNKEL in the germline V gene (reference sequence). CDR3 residues: CASSQVAWSGTEAFF. The CDR3 bases are TGTGCCAGCAGCCAAGTGGCATGGTCGGGCACTGAAGCTTTCTTT.

Worth noting for this clonotype: A much larger clone lies a single base off, so this may be a read error. Likely a read error: the CDR3 ends without its conserved phenylalanine or tryptophan. This chain connects TRBV10-3 to TRBJ2-4, with a tentative D call TRBD2 (6 bases). From germline, CDR1 is ENHRY and CDR2 SYGVKD. V lost 0 bases, J lost 4 bases, and 10 bases lay in between. The CDR3 spans 15 residues. CDR3 residues: CAISESGSGKNIQYL. The CDR3 DNA sequence: TGTGCCATCAGTGAGTCGGGTAGCGGAAAAAACATTCAGTACTTA.

A remark on this clonotype: This likely stems from a read error, as it lies one base from a far larger clone. The CDR3 region is CAISPQAGYGYTF. The CDR3 region has the DNA TGTGCCATCAGCCCTCAAGCAGGCTATGGCTACACCTTC. This sequence joins TRBV7-9 and TRBJ1-2; D not resolved. The CDR3 is made up of 13 amino acids. Germline V gives CDR1 SEHNR, CDR2 FQNEAQ (reference sequence).

Turning to this clonotype: The germline gene is not matched at one end of the junction; a read error may be the cause. This rearrangement joins TRBV9 to TRBJ2-3, with D tentatively TRBD2 (5 bases). The CDR3 length is 14 residues. CDR1 is SGDLS, CDR2 YYNGEE, per germline. The CDR3 DNA is TGTGCCACCAGCGTACGTCCCGGGGCAGATACGCAGTATTTT. Encoded protein: CATSVRPGADTQYF.

As for this clonotype: This may be a read error, as it is one base from a much larger clone. The chain combines TRBV5-1 with TRBJ2-5, with D perhaps matching TRBD1 (5 bases). Germline V lookup: CDR1 SGHRS, CDR2 YFSETQ. CDR3 size: 15 residues. Between the trimmed V and J ends, which lost 4 bases and 1 base, there was a span of 14 bases. CDR3 region: CASSLRDSPQETQYF. Here the CDR3 DNA reads TGCGCCAGCAGCCTCAGGGATAGCCCCCAAGAGACCCAGTACTTC.

This clonotype occurred many times. The V and J genes are TRBV28 and TRBJ1-1; TRBD1 might be the D (5 bases). CDR1 is MDHEN, CDR2 SYDVKM, per germline. CDR3 length equals 17 residues. Between the trimmed V and J ends, which lost 7 bases and 0 bases, there was a span of 21 bases. The CDR3 spells CASNPSQRVGLNTEAFF. The CDR3 bases are TGTGCCAGCAACCCAAGTCAAAGGGTGGGGCTGAACACTGAAGCTTTCTTT. The complete variable domain, with remaining parts taken from reference TRBV28 and TRBJ1-1, reads DVKVTQSSRYLVKRTGEKVFLECVQDMDHENMFWYRQDPGLGLRLIYFSYDVKMKEKGDIPEGYSVSREKKERFSLILESASTNQTSMYLCASNPSQRVGLNTEAFFGQGTRLTVV.

Remarks on this clonotype: Its ends do not fully match the called genes, so a read error is possible. The chain has TRBV20-1 and TRBJ2-1; 9 bases agree with TRBD1. Germline V gene sequence: CDR1 DFQATT, CDR2 SNEGSKA (reference sequence). This CDR3 comprises 15 residues. The chain's CDR3 is CSAPTGTGSYNEQLF. The CDR3 DNA is TGCAGTGCACCTACCGGGACAGGGTCCTACAATGAGCAGTTATTC.

The V and J genes are TRBV6-2 or TRBV6-3 and TRBJ1-3; 7 positions match TRBD1. The CDR3 is made up of 15 amino acids. J lost 0 bases, V lost 6 bases, and 5 bases had no gene match. Germline CDR1 MNHEY, CDR2 SVGEGT. Here the CDR3 reads CASRRQGDSGNTIYF. The DNA for the CDR3 is TGTGCCAGCAGGAGACAGGGAGACTCTGGAAACACCATATATTTT.

The V call is TRBV12-3 or TRBV12-4, the J call TRBJ2-7; D is undetermined. The CDR3 covers 15 residues. Trimming left V 8 bases short and J 0 bases short, with 17 bases between. The DNA for the CDR3 is TGTGCCAGCGTTTTTAAGGGCTCTTGCTCCTACGAGCAGTACTTC. Its protein product is CASVFKGSCSYEQYF.

This clonotype was recorded only once. Written as DNA, the CDR3 is TGTGCCAGCAGCCTGGGACAGGGGTTTGCCTGGGAGCTGTTTTTT. It translates to CASSLGQGFAWELFF. The V gene is TRBV3-1, the J gene TRBJ2-2, with 10 bases aligning to TRBD1. The V gene end was trimmed by 4 bases and the J gene end by 9 bases; junction bases not matched to a gene: 8. CDR3 length: 15 amino acids. The germline V gene has CDR1 LGHDT and CDR2 YNNKEL (reference sequence).

The chain couples TRBV30 to TRBJ1-4; 7 bases are shared with TRBD1. This CDR3 region has 15 residues. J lost 2 bases, V lost 0 bases, and 3 bases had no gene match. Germline assignment: CDR1 GTSNPN and CDR2 SVGIG (reference sequence). This chain's CDR3 is CAWSVQGRTNEKLFF. The CDR3 nucleotides read TGTGCCTGGAGTGTACAGGGGCGGACTAATGAAAAACTGTTTTTT.